The source of this TCR beta chain is a study of T cells in women clearing cervical HPV infection. Study-wide context: Donors had HPV16-related CIN3 or worse; 2 had invasive cancer. Study-level findings and limits: CIN3+ cases had significantly higher TCR richness than controls; evenness did not differ. Each sample's T-cell count was unknown, possibly confounding richness.

Notes on this clone: Its antigen is not known.

The method was immunoSEQ multiplex PCR; TCRdb's version includes in-frame clones alone and lacks a portion of them. The sample table includes roughly 30,000 clones. This receptor was taken from a woman aged 18 to 75 with a cervical HPV16 infection that either progressed to CIN3+ or cleared (not recorded which). Sequenced: blood buffy coat.

The chain's CDR3 is CASSAGGGADTEAFF. The sequenced CDR3 bases are TGTGCCAGCAGCGCCGGAGGAGGGGCGGACACTGAA. The V gene is TRBV7-2, the J gene TRBJ1-1; a possible D gene is TRBD1 (5 bases). The read terminates 3 residues before the CDR3 end, so the remaining end is supplied by the germline J gene. This CDR3 has 15 amino acids. Per the germline V gene, CDR1 is SGHTA and CDR2 is FQGNSA. V was clipped by 5 bases and J by 3 bases, with 16 bases between them.